This T cell receptor (beta chain) was retrieved from a study of T cell changes during pregnancy in multiple sclerosis. The assay was immunoSEQ multiplex PCR, and TCRdb's table has in-frame clones only and misses some. The sample carries around 130,000 clones, 90% to 95% recorded once. The CDR3 has 15 residues. Germline V CDR1 and CDR2: MDHEN, SYDVKM. Trimming took 6 bases from V and 2 from J, leaving 17 bases between them. Sequencing was performed on peripheral blood, taken before pregnancy. This receptor was taken from a female donor with multiple sclerosis, enrolled in a pregnancy study. The chain has TRBV28 and TRBJ2-7; a possible D gene is TRBD1 (6 bases). Here the CDR3 reads CASSEPTDRTYEQYF. CDR3 in DNA: TGTGCCAGCAGCGAACCAACGGACAGAACCTACGAGCAGTACTTC.